The TCR beta chain described here comes from a study of cytomegalovirus exposure and HLA in healthy donors. The wider study: Earlier work reported roughly 120 million unique TCR beta sequences from about 170 million T cells.

In the PCR, 60 Vbeta and 13 Jbeta primers were used. This table comes from immunoSEQ multiplex PCR, and its TCRdb copy is limited to in-frame clones, with some not included. The data show over 100,000 clones, and the top ten clones hold more than 3%. Findings and limits, study-wide: When presence/absence was analysed, sequencing depth was taken to be roughly uniform across donors. Fewer N-insertions (relative to the approximately 700-donor mean) were reportedly seen in an Asian-associated ancestry cluster in a later analysis.

Germline CDR1 is SGHTA and CDR2 is FQGNSA. The CDR3 contains 15 residues. Losses at the gene ends were 5 bases for V and 3 bases for J; bases not matched to a gene: 9. Points on this clone: Antigen: not known.

The material sequenced was PBMCs. The clonotype originates from a man under 40 in good health and CMV-seronegative. V is TRBV7-2 and J is TRBJ2-7; TRBD2 aligns across 8 bases. CDR3 DNA sequence: TGTGCCAGCAGCCCCGCGGGGGCGGGGGGCTACGAGCAGTACTTC. It translates to CASSPAGAGGYEQYF.